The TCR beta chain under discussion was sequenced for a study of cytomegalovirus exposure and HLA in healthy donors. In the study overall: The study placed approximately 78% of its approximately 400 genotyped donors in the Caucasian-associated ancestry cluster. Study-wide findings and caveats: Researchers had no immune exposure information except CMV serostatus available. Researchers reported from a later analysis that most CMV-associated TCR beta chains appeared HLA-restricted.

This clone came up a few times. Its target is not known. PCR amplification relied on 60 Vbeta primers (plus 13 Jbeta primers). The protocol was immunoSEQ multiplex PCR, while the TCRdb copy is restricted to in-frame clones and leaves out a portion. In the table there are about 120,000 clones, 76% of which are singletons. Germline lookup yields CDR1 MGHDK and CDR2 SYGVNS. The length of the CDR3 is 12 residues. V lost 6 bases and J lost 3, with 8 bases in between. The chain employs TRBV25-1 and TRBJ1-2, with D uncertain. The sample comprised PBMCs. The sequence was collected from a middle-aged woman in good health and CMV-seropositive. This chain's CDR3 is CASRADYYGYTF. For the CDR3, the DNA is TGTGCCAGCAGGGCAGACTACTATGGCTACACCTTC.